These 6 T cell receptor beta chains were all obtained from the same sample, sequenced in a study of CXCR3-negative and CXCR3-positive naive CD8 T cells. The libraries of TRB cDNA were prepared using 5' RACE with UMI labels. TCRdb reanalyzed the 5' RACE reads, giving one entry per CDR3 protein sequence and no DNA. The sample holds about 89,000 distinct CDR3 sequences. Whole-study findings and limits: CXCR3-positive naive cells had TRB CDR3s that were more hydrophobic than CXCR3-negative naive cells had.

The antigens these receptors bind are not known. Input material: naive CXCR3+ CD8+ T cells from blood. Documented subset: CD45RO-CCR7+CD27+CD95- naive CD8+ T cells expressing CXCR3 (TNR3+). The receptors stem from a human donor in good health. Some clones in this sample may be carry-over from other donors' samples.

The V call is TRBV7-8, the J call TRBJ2-7; TCRdb picks TRBD1, but there is no DNA to check that call. CDR1 is SGHVS and CDR2 is FQNEAQ in the germline V gene. The CDR3 is 15 residues long. The chain's CDR3 is CASSVGTGRTYEQYF.

The chain recombines TRBV2 with TRBJ1-1; the D call of TRBD1 rests on TCRdb alone, since no DNA is present to check it. Germline V gene sequence: CDR1 SNHLY, CDR2 FYNNEI. The CDR3 runs to 13 residues. The CDR3 sequence: CASSVGTGVAAFF.

The V and J genes are TRBV13 and TRBJ2-7; TCRdb's D gene call, TRBD2, goes unchecked for lack of DNA. The germline gives CDR1 PRHDT, CDR2 FYEKMQ (reference sequence). The CDR3 consists of 18 residues. The CDR3 sequence is CASSLGWGTRSRDYEQYF.

This chain uses TRBV5-5 with TRBJ2-5; the D gene TCRdb calls, TRBD2, cannot be checked with no DNA. Germline CDR1 is SGHKS and CDR2 is YYEKEE (reference sequence). CDR3 length equals 16 residues. This CDR3 reads CASSLEGLAGEETQYF.

This chain joins TRBV19 and TRBJ1-2; the TRBD1 assignment by TCRdb is unverifiable without DNA. This CDR3 comprises 14 residues. Germline values: CDR1 LNHDA, CDR2 SQIVND (reference sequence). The CDR3 spells CASSISDTNYGYTF. The full variable domain, with the rest looked up from reference TRBV19 and TRBJ1-2, is DGGITQSPKYLFRKEGQNVTLSCEQNLNHDAMYWYRQDPGQGLRLIYYSQIVNDFQKGDIAEGYSVSREKKESFPLTVTSAQKNPTAFYLCASSISDTNYGYTFGSGTRLTVV.

The chain recombines TRBV29-1 with TRBJ2-1; TCRdb calls TRBD1, which cannot be checked without DNA. Germline V gene data show CDR1 as SQVTM and CDR2 as ANQGSEA. CDR3 length equals 12 residues. The chain's CDR3 is CSHGTGEAEQFF.